This entry describes one TCR beta chain. Its antigen has not been determined. No base quality information exists; no much larger clone differs at one position. The CDR3 holds 16 amino acids from the cysteine to the phenylalanine. The entry retains the CDR3 DNA only, 48 bases that are in frame from base 1. CDR1 and CDR2 are read off the germline V gene as MDHEN and SYDVKM. Trimming leaves V shorter by 4 bases and J shorter by 0 bases, with the junction holding 5 bases beyond the gene matches. The data originate from a study of response to subunit inactivated influenza vaccine (dated by TCRdb to the late 2010s). With respect to the entire study: To follow how T cells responded to a trivalent subunit inactivated influenza vaccine, the researchers relied on deep quantitative profiling of the T cell receptor repertoire.

Overall study outcomes, separate from this receptor: According to the authors, only a limited number of new T cells may be recruited by each seasonal influenza vaccination.

Library creation used RT-PCR. Sequencing instrument: Illumina HiSeq 2500. Clones were called with MiXCR by TCRdb after fastp trimmed the public reads at Q25, and only in-frame beta chains were retained. Duplicate CDR3 protein sequences are folded into a single record with the most common DNA and genes. This sample holds 400,000 to 650,000 distinct CDR3 sequences; roughly 7.9% were observed only once. 10% to 15% of the sample comes from the top ten. In this chain, TRBV28 is recombined with TRBJ2-1; TRBD2 lines up with 8 middle nucleotides. This specimen consisted of PBMCs from blood, obtained roughly 24 months after vaccination. The clonotype was recovered from a man in his fifties or sixties who received an inactivated influenza vaccine. Donor details come from another sample of the same person, matched by shared clones. The encoded CDR3 is CASSSGGRSSYNEQFF. The DNA sequence is as follows: TGTGCCAGCAGTTCGGGCGGGAGGTCCTCCTACAATGAGCAGTTCTTC.